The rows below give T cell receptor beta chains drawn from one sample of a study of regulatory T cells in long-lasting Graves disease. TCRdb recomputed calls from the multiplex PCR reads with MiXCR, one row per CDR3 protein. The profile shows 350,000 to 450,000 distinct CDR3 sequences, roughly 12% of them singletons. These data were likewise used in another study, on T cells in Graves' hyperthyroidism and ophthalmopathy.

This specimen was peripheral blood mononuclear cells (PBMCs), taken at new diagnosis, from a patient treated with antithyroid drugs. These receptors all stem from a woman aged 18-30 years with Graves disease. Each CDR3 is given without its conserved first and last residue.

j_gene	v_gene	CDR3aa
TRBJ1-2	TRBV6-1	AASDNIWGRRSYGYT
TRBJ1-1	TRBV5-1	ASSLVPGTNTEAF
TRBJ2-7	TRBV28	ASSFPRPGAVRQAYEQY
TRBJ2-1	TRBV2	ASTEAGLAGAYNEQF
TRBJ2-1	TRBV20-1	SARAGGFDSYNEQF
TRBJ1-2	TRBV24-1	ATSAKTGGKTNYGYT
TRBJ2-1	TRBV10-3	AIRGTRPDNEQF
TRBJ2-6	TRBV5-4	ASSLVLHSSGANVLT
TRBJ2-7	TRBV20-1	SARDIGRTGGFEQY
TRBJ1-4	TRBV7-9	ASSFLEKLF
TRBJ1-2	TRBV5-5	ASSSGGQNTGHT
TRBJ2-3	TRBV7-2	ASSLTRDRTDTQY
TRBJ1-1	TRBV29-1	SVRPRMNTEAF
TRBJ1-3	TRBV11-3	ASSFLINSGNTIY
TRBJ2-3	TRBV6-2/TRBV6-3	ASSSFDGTDTQY
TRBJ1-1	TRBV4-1	ASSQDRGSAEAF
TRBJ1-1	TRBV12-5	ASGFSQGGVEAF
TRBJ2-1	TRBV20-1	SAMTGLVYNEQF
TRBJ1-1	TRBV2	ASSTSLQNSGTEAF
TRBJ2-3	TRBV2	ASSDGLGYGTDTQY
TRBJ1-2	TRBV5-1	ASSSLDRSYGYT
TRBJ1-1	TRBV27	ASSLDMNTEAF
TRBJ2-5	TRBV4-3	ASSLREEETQY
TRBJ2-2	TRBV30	AWTSLNTGELF
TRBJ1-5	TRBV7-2	ASSLVPGSNQPQH
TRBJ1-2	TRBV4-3	ASSQGHGTRSPRDYGYT
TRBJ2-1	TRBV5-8	ASSLEITAFAYNEQF
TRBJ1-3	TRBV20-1	SAVWGGKGNTIY
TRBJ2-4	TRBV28	ASSSGGLAKNIQY
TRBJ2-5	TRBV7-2	ASNPRGSETQY
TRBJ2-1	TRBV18	ASSAGTGSRIYNEQF
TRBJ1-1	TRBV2	AGKGRGFAEAF
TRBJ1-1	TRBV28	ASKGSGVLFMNTEAF
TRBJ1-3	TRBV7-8	ASSSPTKGYGNTIY
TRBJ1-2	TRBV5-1	ASSFDTPMDGYT
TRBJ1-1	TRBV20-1	SARRDLGPIPEAF
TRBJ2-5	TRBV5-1	ASSLLGWKRGQETQY
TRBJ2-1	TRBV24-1	ATSGLAGDEYNEQF
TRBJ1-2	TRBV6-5	ASSYRRTGTGDGYT
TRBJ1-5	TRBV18	ASSRTNNQPQH
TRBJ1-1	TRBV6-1	ASSEGYTEAF
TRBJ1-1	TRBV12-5	ASGFTLQGALSEAF
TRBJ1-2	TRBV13	ASSLGYDYGYT
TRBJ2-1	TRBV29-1	SVSTTAWANYNEQF
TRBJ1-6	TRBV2	ASKGRGSGPLH